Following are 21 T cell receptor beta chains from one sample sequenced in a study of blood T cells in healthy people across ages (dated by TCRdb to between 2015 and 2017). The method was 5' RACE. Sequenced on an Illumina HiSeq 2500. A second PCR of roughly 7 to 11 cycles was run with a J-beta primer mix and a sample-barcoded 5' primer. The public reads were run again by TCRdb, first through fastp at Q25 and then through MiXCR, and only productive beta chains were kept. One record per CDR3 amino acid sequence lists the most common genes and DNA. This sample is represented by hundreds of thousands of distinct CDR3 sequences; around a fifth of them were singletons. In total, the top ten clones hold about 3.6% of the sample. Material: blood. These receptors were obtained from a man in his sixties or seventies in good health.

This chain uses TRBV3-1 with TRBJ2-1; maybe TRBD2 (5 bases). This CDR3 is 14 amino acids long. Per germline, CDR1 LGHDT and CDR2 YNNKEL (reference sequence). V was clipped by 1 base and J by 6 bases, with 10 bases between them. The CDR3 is CASSQGGGGNEQFF. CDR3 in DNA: TGTGCCAGCAGCCAAGGAGGCGGAGGCAATGAGCAGTTCTTC.

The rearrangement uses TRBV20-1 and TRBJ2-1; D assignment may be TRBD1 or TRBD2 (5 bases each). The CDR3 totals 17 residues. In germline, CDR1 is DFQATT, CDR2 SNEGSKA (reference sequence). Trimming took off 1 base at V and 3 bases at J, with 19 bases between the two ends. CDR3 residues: CSARGRGAEVGYNEQFF. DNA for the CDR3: TGCAGTGCTAGAGGTCGAGGGGCGGAGGTTGGCTACAATGAGCAGTTCTTC.

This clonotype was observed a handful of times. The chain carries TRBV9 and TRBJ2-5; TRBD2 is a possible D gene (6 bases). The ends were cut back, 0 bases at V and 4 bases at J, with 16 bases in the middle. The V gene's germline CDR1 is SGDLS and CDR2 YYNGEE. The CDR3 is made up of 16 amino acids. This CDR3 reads CASSVEGSGGGETQYF. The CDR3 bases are TGTGCCAGCAGCGTAGAGGGTAGCGGAGGAGGAGAGACCCAGTACTTC.

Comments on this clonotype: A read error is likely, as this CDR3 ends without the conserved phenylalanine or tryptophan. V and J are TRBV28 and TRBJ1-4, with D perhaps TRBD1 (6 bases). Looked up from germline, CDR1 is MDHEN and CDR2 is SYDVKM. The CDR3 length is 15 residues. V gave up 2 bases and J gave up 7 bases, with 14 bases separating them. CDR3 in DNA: TGTGCCAGCAGTTTACTCCAGGGAGGGGGTGAAAAACTGTTTTCT. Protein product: CASSLLQGGGEKLFS.

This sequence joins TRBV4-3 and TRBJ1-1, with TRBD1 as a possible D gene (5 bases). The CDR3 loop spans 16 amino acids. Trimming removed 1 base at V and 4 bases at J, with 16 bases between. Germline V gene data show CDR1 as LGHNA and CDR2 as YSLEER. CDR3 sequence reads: CASSQVVGGGSTEAFF. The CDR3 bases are TGCGCCAGCAGCCAAGTGGTCGGCGGGGGGAGCACTGAAGCTTTCTTT.

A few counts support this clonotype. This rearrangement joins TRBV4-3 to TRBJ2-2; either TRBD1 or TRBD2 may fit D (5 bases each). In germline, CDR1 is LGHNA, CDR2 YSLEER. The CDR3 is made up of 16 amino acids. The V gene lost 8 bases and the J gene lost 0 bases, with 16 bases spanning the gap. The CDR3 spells CASRLGDGSNTGELFF. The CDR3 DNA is TGCGCCAGCCGTCTCGGGGACGGGTCGAACACCGGGGAGCTGTTTTTT.

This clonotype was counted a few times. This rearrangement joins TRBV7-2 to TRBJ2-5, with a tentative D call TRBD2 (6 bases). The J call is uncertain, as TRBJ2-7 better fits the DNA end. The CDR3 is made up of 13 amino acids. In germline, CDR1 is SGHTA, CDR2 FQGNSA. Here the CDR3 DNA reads TGTGCCAGCAGCTTGGGACTTCGAGACGAGCAGTACTTC. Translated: CASSLGLRDEQYF.

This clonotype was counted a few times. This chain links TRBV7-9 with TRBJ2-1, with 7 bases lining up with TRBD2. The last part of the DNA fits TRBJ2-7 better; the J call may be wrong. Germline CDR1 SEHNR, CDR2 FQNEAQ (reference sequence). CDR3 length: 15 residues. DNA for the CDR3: TGTGCCAGCACCGCGGGGGAGTCGGCCGTTATGGAACAGTACTTC. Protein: CASTAGESAVMEQYF.

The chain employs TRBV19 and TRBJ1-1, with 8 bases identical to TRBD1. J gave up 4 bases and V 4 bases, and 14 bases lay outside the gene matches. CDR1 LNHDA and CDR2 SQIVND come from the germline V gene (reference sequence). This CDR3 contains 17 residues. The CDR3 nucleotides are TGTGCCAGTAGTAACCTCAGGGGGCCTAGCGGTGTCACTGAAGCTTTCTTT. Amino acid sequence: CASSNLRGPSGVTEAFF.

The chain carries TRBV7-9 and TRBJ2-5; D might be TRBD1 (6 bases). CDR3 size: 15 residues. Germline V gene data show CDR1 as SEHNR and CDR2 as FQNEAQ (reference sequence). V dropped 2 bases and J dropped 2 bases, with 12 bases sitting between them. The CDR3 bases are TGTGCCAGCAGCTTAAATCAGGGACAACAAGAGACCCAGTACTTC. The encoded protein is CASSLNQGQQETQYF.

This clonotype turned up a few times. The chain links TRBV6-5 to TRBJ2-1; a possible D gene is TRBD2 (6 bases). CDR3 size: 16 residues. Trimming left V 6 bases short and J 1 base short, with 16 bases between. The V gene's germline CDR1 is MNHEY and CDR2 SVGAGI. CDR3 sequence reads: CASSYYGSRSYNEQFF. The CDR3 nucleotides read TGTGCCAGCAGCTATTACGGGAGTCGGTCCTACAATGAGCAGTTCTTC.

CDR3 coding DNA: TGTGCCAGCTCACCGCGGGGAGCGTCCTACGAGCAGTACTTC. This translates into CASSPRGASYEQYF. The chain is built from TRBV18 and TRBJ2-7, with D perhaps matching TRBD2 (6 bases). V gave up 3 bases and J gave up 1 base, with 10 bases separating them. The CDR3 has 14 residues. Germline CDR1 and CDR2: KGHSH and LQKENI.

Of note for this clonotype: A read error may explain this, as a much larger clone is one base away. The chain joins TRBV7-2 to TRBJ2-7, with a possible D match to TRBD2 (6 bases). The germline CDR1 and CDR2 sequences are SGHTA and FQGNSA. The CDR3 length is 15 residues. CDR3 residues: CASSLKVALDYEHYF. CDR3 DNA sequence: TGTGCCAGCAGCTTAAAGGTTGCACTGGACTACGAGCACTACTTC.

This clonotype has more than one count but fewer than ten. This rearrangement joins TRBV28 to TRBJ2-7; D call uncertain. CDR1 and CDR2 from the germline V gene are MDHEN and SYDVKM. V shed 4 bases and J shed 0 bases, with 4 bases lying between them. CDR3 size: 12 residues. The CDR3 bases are TGTGCCAGCAGTTCTCACTCCTACGAGCAGTACTTC. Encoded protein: CASSSHSYEQYF. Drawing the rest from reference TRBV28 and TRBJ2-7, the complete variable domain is DVKVTQSSRYLVKRTGEKVFLECVQDMDHENMFWYRQDPGLGLRLIYFSYDVKMKEKGDIPEGYSVSREKKERFSLILESASTNQTSMYLCASSSHSYEQYFGPGTRLTVT.

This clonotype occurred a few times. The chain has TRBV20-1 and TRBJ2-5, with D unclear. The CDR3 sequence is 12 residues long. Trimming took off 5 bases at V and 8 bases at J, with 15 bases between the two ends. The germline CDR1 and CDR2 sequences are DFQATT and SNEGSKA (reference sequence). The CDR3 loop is CSARTSKRTQYF. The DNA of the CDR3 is TGCAGTGCTCGGACCTCTAAGAGAACCCAGTACTTC.

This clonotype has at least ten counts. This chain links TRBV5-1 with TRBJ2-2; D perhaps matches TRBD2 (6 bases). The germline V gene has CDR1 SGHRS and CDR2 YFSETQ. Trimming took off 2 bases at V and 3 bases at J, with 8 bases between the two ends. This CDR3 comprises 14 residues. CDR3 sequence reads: CASSFSGDTGELFF. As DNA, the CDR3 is TGCGCCAGCAGCTTTTCGGGGGACACCGGGGAGCTGTTTTTT.

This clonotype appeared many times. The chain's CDR3 is CASSSGLAGVDTQYF. In DNA, the CDR3 is TGCGCCAGCAGCTCGGGACTAGCGGGAGTAGATACGCAGTATTTT. This sequence joins TRBV4-1 and TRBJ2-3, with TRBD2 matching 14 bases. J was trimmed by 5 bases and V by 5 bases; bases with no gene match: 3. This CDR3 has 15 amino acids. Germline-derived CDR1 and CDR2 are MGHRA and YSYEKL.

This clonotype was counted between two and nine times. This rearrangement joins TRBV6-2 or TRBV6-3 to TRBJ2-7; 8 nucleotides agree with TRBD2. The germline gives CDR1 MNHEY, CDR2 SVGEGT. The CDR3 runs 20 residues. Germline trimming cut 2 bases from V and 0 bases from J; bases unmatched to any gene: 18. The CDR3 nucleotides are TGTGCCAGCAGTTACACCCCTCGGATGAGCGGGAGCCCTCTCTCCTACGAGCAGTACTTC. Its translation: CASSYTPRMSGSPLSYEQYF.

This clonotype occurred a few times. CDR3 in amino acids: CASSPLALNNEQFF. The CDR3 DNA follows: TGTGCCAGCAGTCCACTAGCGCTGAACAATGAGCAGTTCTTC. The J gene is TRBJ2-1, the V gene TRBV6-2 or TRBV6-3; 7 bases are a match to TRBD2. Germline V gene sequence: CDR1 MNHEY, CDR2 SVGEGT. This CDR3 has 14 amino acids. The V gene end was trimmed by 5 bases and the J gene end by 5 bases; junction bases not matched to a gene: 6.

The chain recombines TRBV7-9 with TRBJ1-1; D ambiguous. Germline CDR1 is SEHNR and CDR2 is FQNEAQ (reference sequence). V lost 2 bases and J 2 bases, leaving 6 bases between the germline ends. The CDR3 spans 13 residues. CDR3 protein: CASSLRPNTEAFF. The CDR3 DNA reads TGTGCCAGCAGCTTACGCCCCAACACTGAAGCTTTCTTT.

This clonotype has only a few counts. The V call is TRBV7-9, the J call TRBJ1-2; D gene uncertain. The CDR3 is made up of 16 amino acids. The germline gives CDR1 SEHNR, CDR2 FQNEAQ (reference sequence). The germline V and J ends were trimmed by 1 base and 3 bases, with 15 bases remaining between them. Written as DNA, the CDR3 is TGTGCCAGCAGCTTAGGAGGGTCCGGGGTGGACTATGGCTACACCTTC. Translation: CASSLGGSGVDYGYTF.